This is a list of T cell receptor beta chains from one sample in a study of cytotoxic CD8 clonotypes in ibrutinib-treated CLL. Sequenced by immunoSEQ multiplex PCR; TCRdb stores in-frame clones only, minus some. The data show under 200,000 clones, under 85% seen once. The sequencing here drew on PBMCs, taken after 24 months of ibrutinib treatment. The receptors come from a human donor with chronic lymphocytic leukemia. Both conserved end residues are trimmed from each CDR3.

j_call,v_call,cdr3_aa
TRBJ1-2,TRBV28,ASSLYSPAQGVGYT
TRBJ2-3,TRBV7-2,ASSLQRSSGRDTQY
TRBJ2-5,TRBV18,ASSPGQYQETQY
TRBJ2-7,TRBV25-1,ATQKGGAYEQY
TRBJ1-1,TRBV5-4,ASSLIDRASGEAF
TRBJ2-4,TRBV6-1,ASSELVATGVNIQY
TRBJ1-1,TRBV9,ASSVTPESNTEAF
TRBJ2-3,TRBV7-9,ASSLGGGRVDTQY
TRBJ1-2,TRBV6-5,ASRPRGQGGYGYT
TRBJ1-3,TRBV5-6,ASSPYPRSSGNTIY
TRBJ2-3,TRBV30,AWSALQGRAPDTQY
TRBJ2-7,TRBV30,AWSRSSGLSYEQY
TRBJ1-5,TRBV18,ASSPSGGYNQPQH
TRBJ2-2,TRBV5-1,ASRVDRYTGELF
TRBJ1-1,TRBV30,AWKRGTANTEAF
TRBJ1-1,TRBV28,ASAPGGGNTEAF
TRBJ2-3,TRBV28,ASSFQEGRFTDTQY
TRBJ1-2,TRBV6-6,ASSADGSYGYT
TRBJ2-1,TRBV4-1,ASSQVTGTSSNEQF
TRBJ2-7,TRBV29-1,SVEGRTYEQY
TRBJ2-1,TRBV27,ASSAGTRARNEQF
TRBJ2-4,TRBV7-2,ASSFARENIQY
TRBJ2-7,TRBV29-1,SARKSGGGSIGEQY
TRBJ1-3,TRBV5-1,ASSGQGGNTIY
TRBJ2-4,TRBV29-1,SVSRGRGTSGLAKNIQY
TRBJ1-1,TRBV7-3,ASSSQGLGEAF
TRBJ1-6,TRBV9,ASSVDEAYNSPLH
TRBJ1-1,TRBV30,AWVTGGSFMNTEAF